This entry features one T cell receptor (beta chain) sequence. Its antigen is unknown. The entry originates in a study of shared clonotypes between healthy human individuals. Study results and limitations: It was anticipated that sequencing depth would influence how many clonotypes donors shared.

TCRdb's copy holds only in-frame clones and misses some; the assay was immunoSEQ multiplex PCR. In the table there are about 2.4 million clones, under 95% of which are singletons. Each of the donors was a healthy adult who was HIV-negative and had not had a recent acute infection or vaccination. V was clipped by 1 base and J by 0 bases, with 8 bases between them. The CDR3 is 15 amino acids. CDR1 is LNHNV and CDR2 is YYDKDF in the germline V gene (reference sequence). The rearrangement uses TRBV15 and TRBJ2-3, with D uncertain. The TCR sequence derives from a man younger than 35 in good health. Some clones in this sample may be carry-over from other donors' samples. Sequenced material: naive CD4+ T cells from PBMCs. Subset defined: CD45RA+ positively selected. The DNA of the CDR3 is TGTGCCACCAGCAGAGTTACAGTTAGCACAGATACGCAGTATTTT. This codes for CATSRVTVSTDTQYF. The complete variable domain, with remaining parts taken from reference TRBV15 and TRBJ2-3, reads DAMVIQNPRYQVTQFGKPVTLSCSQTLNHNVMYWYQQKSSQAPKLLFHYYDKDFNNEADTPDNFQSRRPNTSFCFLDIRSPGLGDTAMYLCATSRVTVSTDTQYFGPGTRLTVL.